The next 5 T cell receptor beta chains were all read from a single sample in a study of radiotherapy plus CTLA-4 blockade in lung cancer. Profiling relied on immunoSEQ multiplex PCR, and the TCRdb table lists in-frame clones only, not all of them. The sample carries about 59,000 clones, around 76% recorded once. The material was peripheral blood, obtained from a patient treated with radiotherapy plus ipilimumab. These receptors were taken from a human donor with non-small cell lung cancer who had a complete response to radiotherapy plus ipilimumab.

The rearrangement uses TRBV27 and TRBJ1-5, with D perhaps TRBD1 (6 bases). The CDR3 is 14 amino acids. V was shortened by 3 bases and J by 1 base, with 7 bases between the two germline ends. From germline, CDR1 is MNHEY and CDR2 SMNVEV (reference sequence). As DNA, the CDR3 is TGTGCCAGCAGTTTCAGGGGAAGCAATCAGCCCCAGCATTTT. It is translated as CASSFRGSNQPQHF.

The rearrangement links TRBV9 to TRBJ2-1; 7 bases are a match to TRBD2. Germline V gene data show CDR1 as SGDLS and CDR2 as YYNGEE. J was trimmed by 7 bases and V by 4 bases; bases with no gene match: 2. This CDR3 contains 12 residues. The DNA of the CDR3 is TGTGCCAGCAGCTTCGGGGGGAATGAGCAGTTCTTC. Protein: CASSFGGNEQFF.

This clone was picked up a small number of times. For the CDR3, the DNA is TGTGCCAGCAGCCCACAACAGGGGGCCGGGCACGAGCAGTACTTC. Its translation: CASSPQQGAGHEQYF. The chain has TRBV7-6 and TRBJ2-7; 9 bases align to TRBD1. Germline V lookup: CDR1 SGHVS, CDR2 FNYEAQ. CDR3 size: 15 residues. Losses at the gene ends were 5 bases for V and 5 bases for J; bases not matched to a gene: 10. The entire variable domain, with the rest obtained from reference TRBV7-6 and TRBJ2-7, is as follows: GAGVSQSPRYKVTKRGQDVALRCDPISGHVSLYWYRQALGQGPEFLTYFNYEAQQDKSGLPNDRFSAERPEGSISTLTIQRTEQRDSAMYRCASSPQQGAGHEQYFGPGTRLTVT.

This clone was counted between two and nine times. J is TRBJ1-4 and V is TRBV6-1; D uncertain. This CDR3 is 14 amino acids long. In germline, CDR1 is MNHNS, CDR2 SASEGT. V was pared by 2 bases and J by 7 bases, with 11 bases between. CDR3 DNA sequence: TGTGCCAGCAGTGAATTGGCAGGAACTGAAAAACTGTTTTTT. Its translation: CASSELAGTEKLFF.

The V call is TRBV30, the J call TRBJ2-1, with D maybe TRBD1 (5 bases). Germline loops: CDR1 GTSNPN, CDR2 SVGIG (reference sequence). This CDR3 contains 14 residues. The V end was cut by 0 bases, the J end by 7 bases, with 13 bases between. For the CDR3, the DNA is TGTGCCTGGAGTGTAACAGGTCTTTTGAATGAGCAGTTCTTC. Protein sequence: CAWSVTGLLNEQFF.